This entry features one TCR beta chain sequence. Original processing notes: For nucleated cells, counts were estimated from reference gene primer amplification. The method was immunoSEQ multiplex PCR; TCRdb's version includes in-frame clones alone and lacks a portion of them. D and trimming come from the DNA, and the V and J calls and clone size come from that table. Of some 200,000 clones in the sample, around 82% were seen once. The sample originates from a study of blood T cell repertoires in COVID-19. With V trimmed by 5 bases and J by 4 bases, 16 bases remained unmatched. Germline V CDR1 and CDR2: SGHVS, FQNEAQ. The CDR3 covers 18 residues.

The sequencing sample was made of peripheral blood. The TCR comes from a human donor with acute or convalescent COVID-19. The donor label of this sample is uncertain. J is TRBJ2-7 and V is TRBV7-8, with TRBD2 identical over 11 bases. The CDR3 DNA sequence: TGTGCCAGCAGCCCCGCCAAGCTAGCGGGAGGCGTCTCATACGAGCAGTACTTC. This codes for CASSPAKLAGGVSYEQYF.